This TCR beta chain was recorded in a study of T cell changes during pregnancy in multiple sclerosis (dated by TCRdb to between 2018 and 2020). In terms of the full investigation: The study looked at changes in the T cell repertoire across pregnancy in women with multiple sclerosis.

On this clone: Its cognate antigen has yet to be identified. Base qualities were left out, and no much larger clone turns up one base away.

Receptor libraries were prepared by the immunoSEQ multiplex PCR assay. The table was pulled from immuneACCESS by TCRdb, which kept in-frame rearrangements only. Such tables lose some clones; where checked, under half of the loss comes from unresolved V genes, and the rest has no known cause. For this sample the table gives some 44,000 clones, of which 70% to 90% were detected only once. The ten largest clones represent more than 0.7% of the sample. At the junction V is shortened by 2 bases and J by 4 bases; bases outside the gene matches: 1. The CDR3 runs 13 amino acids, cysteine and phenylalanine included. Only the CDR3 DNA is retained, 39 bases long and in frame from the first base. The germline V gene yields SGHRS for CDR1 and YFSETQ for CDR2.

This receptor was obtained from a female donor with multiple sclerosis, enrolled in a pregnancy study. This receptor chain uses TRBV5-1 and TRBJ2-5, with 8 bases in between that match TRBD2. Sequenced material: CD4+ T cells from peripheral blood mononuclear cells, taken after pregnancy. Here the CDR3 is given as CASSFLAGETQYF. DNA sequence: TGCGCCAGCAGCTTCCTAGCGGGAGAGACCCAGTACTTC.